This TCR beta chain was retrieved from a study of T cells in localized non-small cell lung cancer. Using immunoSEQ multiplex PCR, the repertoire was profiled, and TCRdb retains in-frame clones only, with some absent. The table lists 75,000 to 85,000 clones, 75% to 85% of them singletons. Study outcomes and limitations: Of the top 100 tumor clones, median approximately 50 were in adjacent lung, over 25 among its top 100. Heterogeneity remains possible because sequencing was limited to only one tumor region. Uninvolved adjacent lung showed peak T cell clonality, exceeding tumor.

A single count supports this clone. The target antigen is unknown. Germline lookup yields CDR1 SGDLS and CDR2 YYNGEE. The CDR3 loop spans 15 amino acids. Germline trimming cut 4 bases from V and 4 bases from J; bases unmatched to any gene: 9. This sequence joins TRBV9 and TRBJ2-7, with 9 nucleotides matching TRBD1. The sample was peripheral blood, taken before any cancer treatment. The clonotype was recovered from a female donor over 55 with stage I lung adenocarcinoma. CDR3 coding DNA: TGTGCCAGCAGCATATATCCGGGACAGGGTTACGAGCAGTACTTC. Protein product: CASSIYPGQGYEQYF.